A selection of T cell receptor beta chains follows, all from one sample in a study of blood T cell repertoires in COVID-19. The assay was immunoSEQ multiplex PCR, and TCRdb's table has in-frame clones only and misses some. The profile covers 95,000 to 100,000 clones, with roughly 90% appearing a single time and roughly 4.2% taken by the ten largest. Sequencing input: peripheral blood. These receptors were collected from a human donor with COVID-19, enrolled during active disease. The donor label of this sample is uncertain. The CDR3 runs from the conserved cysteine through the conserved F or W. Fields, in order: J gene, CDR3 length, V gene, D gene, clone size, CDR3 DNA, CDR3 protein. The D gene is left open where the match is weak. Some rows have no size entry. The others give once, few or many, or a class for an expanded clone.

J gene: TRBJ2-5
CDR3 length: 13
V gene: TRBV6-5
D gene: -
clone size: -
CDR3 DNA: TGTGCCAGCCGATTGGCGCCCGGGGAGACCCAGTACTTC
CDR3 protein: CASRLAPGETQYF

J gene: TRBJ2-3
CDR3 length: 14
V gene: TRBV19
D gene: -
clone size: -
CDR3 DNA: TGTGCCAGTAGTATAGGGAGAAAGTCATATACGCAGTATTTT
CDR3 protein: CASSIGRKSYTQYF

J gene: TRBJ2-1
CDR3 length: 17
V gene: TRBV19
D gene: TRBD2
clone size: -
CDR3 DNA: TGTGCCAGTAGTATGTCTAGCGGTAGAAGCTCCTACAATGAGCAGTTCTTC
CDR3 protein: CASSMSSGRSSYNEQFF

J gene: TRBJ1-5
CDR3 length: 15
V gene: TRBV7-2
D gene: TRBD1
clone size: -
CDR3 DNA: TGTGCCAGCAGCTTAACGGGACAGGGGAATCAGCCCCAGCATTTT
CDR3 protein: CASSLTGQGNQPQHF

J gene: TRBJ1-3
CDR3 length: 15
V gene: TRBV5-1
D gene: -
clone size: -
CDR3 DNA: TGCGCCAGCAGCTCGATGACGGGAGGTGGAAACACCATATATTTT
CDR3 protein: CASSSMTGGGNTIYF

J gene: TRBJ2-7
CDR3 length: 13
V gene: TRBV30
D gene: -
clone size: -
CDR3 DNA: TGTGCCTGGAGTGTATACTCGGGTGGGGAGCAGTACTTC
CDR3 protein: CAWSVYSGGEQYF

J gene: TRBJ2-2
CDR3 length: 14
V gene: TRBV9
D gene: -
clone size: -
CDR3 DNA: TGTGCCAGCAGCGTACAGGGAAACACCGGGGAGCTGTTTTTT
CDR3 protein: CASSVQGNTGELFF

J gene: TRBJ1-4
CDR3 length: 14
V gene: TRBV5-1
D gene: -
clone size: -
CDR3 DNA: TGCGCCAGCAGCGGCGGGGCAGCTAATGAAAAACTGTTTTTT
CDR3 protein: CASSGGAANEKLFF

J gene: TRBJ2-7
CDR3 length: 14
V gene: TRBV3-1/TRBV3-2
D gene: TRBD2
clone size: -
CDR3 DNA: TGTGCCAGCAGCCAAGAAGGGAGGGCCTACGAGCAGTACTTC
CDR3 protein: CASSQEGRAYEQYF

J gene: TRBJ1-6
CDR3 length: 16
V gene: TRBV3-1/TRBV3-2
D gene: TRBD1
clone size: -
CDR3 DNA: TGTGCCAGCAGCCAAATGGAGACAGGGGATAATTCACCCCTCCACTTT
CDR3 protein: CASSQMETGDNSPLHF

J gene: TRBJ1-5
CDR3 length: 17
V gene: TRBV7-2
D gene: -
clone size: -
CDR3 DNA: TGTGCCAGCAGCTTAGCCCCGAGAGGAGTCGGCGATCAGCCCCAGCATTTT
CDR3 protein: CASSLAPRGVGDQPQHF

J gene: TRBJ1-2
CDR3 length: 17
V gene: TRBV3-1/TRBV3-2
D gene: -
clone size: -
CDR3 DNA: TGTGCCAGCAGCCAAGATTTGTACGGGGGGAGTTTCTATGGCTACACCTTC
CDR3 protein: CASSQDLYGGSFYGYTF

J gene: TRBJ1-1
CDR3 length: 14
V gene: TRBV19
D gene: -
clone size: -
CDR3 DNA: TGTGCCAGTAGTATTTCAGGGGTGAACACTGAAGCTTTCTTT
CDR3 protein: CASSISGVNTEAFF

J gene: TRBJ2-5
CDR3 length: 16
V gene: TRBV15
D gene: -
clone size: -
CDR3 DNA: TGTGCCACCAGCAGAGATAGGGCCAGCGCGGGGGAGACCCAGTACTTC
CDR3 protein: CATSRDRASAGETQYF

J gene: TRBJ1-4
CDR3 length: 15
V gene: TRBV19
D gene: -
clone size: -
CDR3 DNA: TGTGCCAGTAGTATTACAGACAGTCGTCTTCCAAAACTGTTTTTT
CDR3 protein: CASSITDSRLPKLFF

J gene: TRBJ2-1
CDR3 length: 17
V gene: TRBV18
D gene: TRBD1
clone size: -
CDR3 DNA: TGTGCCAGCTCCCAAACATCCGGGACAGGGGGATACAATGAGCAGTTCTTC
CDR3 protein: CASSQTSGTGGYNEQFF

J gene: TRBJ2-7
CDR3 length: 13
V gene: TRBV19
D gene: TRBD2
clone size: -
CDR3 DNA: TGTGCCAGTAGCTACAAGTTAGCGGGGGAGCAGTACTTC
CDR3 protein: CASSYKLAGEQYF

J gene: TRBJ2-1
CDR3 length: 20
V gene: TRBV5-1
D gene: -
clone size: -
CDR3 DNA: TGCGCCAGCAGCTTGGGCCTTTGGGCTAGCCCCCCGAAGGTCTACAATGAGCAGTTCTTC
CDR3 protein: CASSLGLWASPPKVYNEQFF

J gene: TRBJ2-2
CDR3 length: 12
V gene: TRBV30
D gene: -
clone size: once
CDR3 DNA: TGTGCCTGGAGTGTTCGCACCGGGGAGCTGTTTTTT
CDR3 protein: CAWSVRTGELFF

J gene: TRBJ2-7
CDR3 length: 13
V gene: TRBV30
D gene: TRBD1
clone size: -
CDR3 DNA: TGTGCCTGGCTCGACAGGGTGGGCTCCGAGCAGTACTTC
CDR3 protein: CAWLDRVGSEQYF

J gene: TRBJ1-2
CDR3 length: 15
V gene: TRBV15
D gene: -
clone size: -
CDR3 DNA: TGTGCCACCAGTCCGAGGGAAGGTTATTTGGGCGGCTACACCTTC
CDR3 protein: CATSPREGYLGGYTF

J gene: TRBJ1-6
CDR3 length: 12
V gene: TRBV19
D gene: -
clone size: -
CDR3 DNA: TGTGCCAGTTCCTCCAGGGGTTCACCCCTCCACTTT
CDR3 protein: CASSSRGSPLHF

J gene: TRBJ2-1
CDR3 length: 15
V gene: TRBV7-3
D gene: -
clone size: -
CDR3 DNA: TGTGCCAGCAGCTTATTCCCGGGAGAGGCGAATGAGCAGTTCTTC
CDR3 protein: CASSLFPGEANEQFF

J gene: TRBJ1-6
CDR3 length: 16
V gene: TRBV6-6
D gene: -
clone size: -
CDR3 DNA: TGTGCCAGCAGCCAAGGGGGAGTCGGCGGAAATTCACCCCTCCACTTT
CDR3 protein: CASSQGGVGGNSPLHF

J gene: TRBJ2-1
CDR3 length: 14
V gene: TRBV14
D gene: -
clone size: -
CDR3 DNA: TGTGCCAGCAGCCAAGTTGGACTTTACAATGAGCAGTTCTTC
CDR3 protein: CASSQVGLYNEQFF

J gene: TRBJ2-7
CDR3 length: 15
V gene: TRBV27
D gene: TRBD1
clone size: -
CDR3 DNA: TGTGCCAGCAGTTTCGCCGGGACAGGGGGTTACGAGCAGTACTTC
CDR3 protein: CASSFAGTGGYEQYF

J gene: TRBJ2-2
CDR3 length: 16
V gene: TRBV11-3
D gene: TRBD1
clone size: -
CDR3 DNA: TGTGCCAGCAGCTTATACGGGACAGGGGACACCGGGGAGCTGTTTTTT
CDR3 protein: CASSLYGTGDTGELFF

J gene: TRBJ1-1
CDR3 length: 14
V gene: TRBV10-3
D gene: TRBD1
clone size: -
CDR3 DNA: TGTGCCACCCTCGCCGACAGGGGGCTAACTGAAGCTTTCTTT
CDR3 protein: CATLADRGLTEAFF

J gene: TRBJ1-2
CDR3 length: 14
V gene: TRBV19
D gene: -
clone size: -
CDR3 DNA: TGTGCCAGTAGTATAAGCAGCGCTAACTATGGCTACACCTTC
CDR3 protein: CASSISSANYGYTF

J gene: TRBJ2-7
CDR3 length: 14
V gene: TRBV7-8
D gene: TRBD2
clone size: -
CDR3 DNA: TGTGCCAGCACCACTAGCGGGAGCTCCTACGAGCAGTACTTC
CDR3 protein: CASTTSGSSYEQYF

J gene: TRBJ1-6
CDR3 length: 15
V gene: TRBV7-9
D gene: TRBD1
clone size: once
CDR3 DNA: TGTGCCAGCAGCCGCGGACAGGAGAATAATTCACCCCTCCACTTT
CDR3 protein: CASSRGQENNSPLHF

J gene: TRBJ1-6
CDR3 length: 15
V gene: TRBV5-5
D gene: -
clone size: -
CDR3 DNA: TGTGCCAGCAGCTCCAGAACCGGGGATGGTTCACCCCTCCACTTT
CDR3 protein: CASSSRTGDGSPLHF

J gene: TRBJ1-3
CDR3 length: 17
V gene: TRBV18
D gene: TRBD1
clone size: -
CDR3 DNA: TGTGCCAGCTCCTCTAGACAGGGGATGGCCTCTGGAAACACCATATATTTT
CDR3 protein: CASSSRQGMASGNTIYF

J gene: TRBJ1-1
CDR3 length: 16
V gene: TRBV2
D gene: TRBD1
clone size: -
CDR3 DNA: TGTGCCAGCAGTGAATCGGGACAGGGGGTGATCACTGAAGCTTTCTTT
CDR3 protein: CASSESGQGVITEAFF

J gene: TRBJ1-1
CDR3 length: 15
V gene: TRBV5-1
D gene: -
clone size: -
CDR3 DNA: TGCGCCAGCAGCTTAAACACCGGGACACCCACTGAAGCTTTCTTT
CDR3 protein: CASSLNTGTPTEAFF

J gene: TRBJ1-6
CDR3 length: 17
V gene: TRBV19
D gene: TRBD1
clone size: -
CDR3 DNA: TGTGCCAGTAGTCTCCGACCGTCCGGGACAGCCGATTCACCCCTCCACTTT
CDR3 protein: CASSLRPSGTADSPLHF

J gene: TRBJ2-7
CDR3 length: 14
V gene: TRBV10-2
D gene: TRBD1
clone size: -
CDR3 DNA: TGCGCCAGCAGTGAGTCGTCACAGGGGAGCGAGCAGTACTTC
CDR3 protein: CASSESSQGSEQYF

J gene: TRBJ2-4
CDR3 length: 15
V gene: TRBV5-6
D gene: -
clone size: -
CDR3 DNA: TGTGCCAGCAGCCCGGCTGCGACAGGCTATAACATTCAGTACTTC
CDR3 protein: CASSPAATGYNIQYF

J gene: TRBJ2-5
CDR3 length: 15
V gene: TRBV5-1
D gene: TRBD2
clone size: -
CDR3 DNA: TGCGCCAGCAGCTTGGCCCGGACTAGGGAGGAGACCCAGTACTTC
CDR3 protein: CASSLARTREETQYF

J gene: TRBJ2-7
CDR3 length: 13
V gene: TRBV19
D gene: TRBD2
clone size: -
CDR3 DNA: TGTGCCAGCCGACCGCCGGGGGGTGGCGAGCAGTACTTC
CDR3 protein: CASRPPGGGEQYF

J gene: TRBJ1-1
CDR3 length: 14
V gene: TRBV20-1
D gene: -
clone size: once
CDR3 DNA: TGCAGTGCTAGTTTTGAGTGGAGAGGCACTGAAGCTTTCTTT
CDR3 protein: CSASFEWRGTEAFF

J gene: TRBJ2-5
CDR3 length: 15
V gene: TRBV5-4
D gene: TRBD2
clone size: -
CDR3 DNA: TGTGCCAGCAGCCGACAGGGACTAGCCCAAGAGACCCAGTACTTC
CDR3 protein: CASSRQGLAQETQYF

J gene: TRBJ2-2
CDR3 length: 16
V gene: TRBV2
D gene: TRBD1
clone size: -
CDR3 DNA: TGTGCCAGCTGTGGACAGGGGGCCCCTAACACCGGGGAGCTGTTTTTT
CDR3 protein: CASCGQGAPNTGELFF

J gene: TRBJ1-2
CDR3 length: 14
V gene: TRBV13
D gene: -
clone size: once
CDR3 DNA: TGTGCCAGCAGCGGCATCCGGGAACCATATGGCTACACCTTC
CDR3 protein: CASSGIREPYGYTF

J gene: TRBJ1-1
CDR3 length: 15
V gene: TRBV7-9
D gene: TRBD1
clone size: once
CDR3 DNA: TGTGCCAGCAGCCAACAGGGGCCCAAGAACACTGAAGCTTTCTTT
CDR3 protein: CASSQQGPKNTEAFF

J gene: TRBJ2-7
CDR3 length: 14
V gene: TRBV27
D gene: TRBD2
clone size: -
CDR3 DNA: TGTGCCAGCAGCCACGTCGGGGGGTTGGGGGAGCAGTACTTC
CDR3 protein: CASSHVGGLGEQYF

J gene: TRBJ1-1
CDR3 length: 14
V gene: TRBV9
D gene: -
clone size: -
CDR3 DNA: TGTGCCAGCAGCAGGGGACATCTGAACACTGAAGCTTTCTTT
CDR3 protein: CASSRGHLNTEAFF

J gene: TRBJ2-5
CDR3 length: 16
V gene: TRBV7-3
D gene: TRBD1
clone size: -
CDR3 DNA: TGTGCCAGCAGCTTGGAAGGGGGCGCAGGGCAAGAGACCCAGTACTTC
CDR3 protein: CASSLEGGAGQETQYF

J gene: TRBJ1-2
CDR3 length: 14
V gene: TRBV4-1
D gene: -
clone size: -
CDR3 DNA: TGCGCCAGCAGCCAGGGGTTAGGGGGAAGTGGCTACACCTTC
CDR3 protein: CASSQGLGGSGYTF

J gene: TRBJ2-3
CDR3 length: 16
V gene: TRBV5-4
D gene: -
clone size: -
CDR3 DNA: TGTGCCAGCAGCTTTGCGCGAACCTTTAGCACAGATACGCAGTATTTT
CDR3 protein: CASSFARTFSTDTQYF

J gene: TRBJ2-2
CDR3 length: 13
V gene: TRBV11-2
D gene: -
clone size: -
CDR3 DNA: TGTGCCAGCAGCTTAGACAGGGGTACGGAGCTGTTTTTT
CDR3 protein: CASSLDRGTELFF

J gene: TRBJ1-2
CDR3 length: 15
V gene: TRBV7-9
D gene: -
clone size: -
CDR3 DNA: TGTGCCAGCAGCTTAGCGGCGGCAAACGCTTATGGCTACACCTTC
CDR3 protein: CASSLAAANAYGYTF

J gene: TRBJ2-1
CDR3 length: 16
V gene: TRBV5-1
D gene: TRBD2
clone size: -
CDR3 DNA: TGCGCCAGCAGCTTGGATAGCGGGAGCCCTTACAATGAGCAGTTCTTC
CDR3 protein: CASSLDSGSPYNEQFF

J gene: TRBJ1-4
CDR3 length: 14
V gene: TRBV10-2
D gene: -
clone size: -
CDR3 DNA: TGCGCCACCGCGGGATGGGGGAACAATGAAAAACTGTTTTTT
CDR3 protein: CATAGWGNNEKLFF

J gene: TRBJ2-7
CDR3 length: 15
V gene: TRBV7-9
D gene: TRBD1
clone size: -
CDR3 DNA: TGTGCCAGCAGCCCGAGACAGGGGGCTGAGTCCGAGCAGTACTTC
CDR3 protein: CASSPRQGAESEQYF